Sequencing of this TCR beta chain was carried out in a study of blood T cell repertoires in COVID-19. The CDR3 is 15 residues long. Per germline, CDR1 MGHRA and CDR2 YSYEKL. Trimming at V came to 2 bases and at J to 4 bases, leaving 6 bases not matched to a gene. Measured with immunoSEQ multiplex PCR; TCRdb has only the in-frame clones, and not every one. This table has 650,000 to 800,000 clones, 85% to 90% appearing once. The source of this sequence is a woman under 30 with acute or convalescent COVID-19. The genes are TRBV4-1 and TRBJ1-2, with 8 nucleotides matching TRBD1. The sequenced material came from peripheral blood. CDR3 nucleotides: TGCGCCAGCAGCCAACCGGACAGGGAAAGCTATGGCTACACCTTC. Translating gives CASSQPDRESYGYTF.